This TCR beta chain derives from a study of T cell repertoires in cytomegalovirus infection. The overall study: Used in the study were CMV epitopes, some recently identified and HLA-C-restricted, others well-studied and HLA-B-restricted. Based on public TCR beta signatures, there were indications of CMV infection and of a matching HLA type. Broader study findings: In two of eight donors, the top clonotype was HLA-C-restricted CMV-specific.

CDR1 and CDR2 from the germline V gene are MNHEY and SVGEGT. The junction had 5 bases not matched to a gene; V was cut back by 7 bases and J by 1 base. CDR3 size: 14 residues. There are a few counts of this clonotype. As yet, its antigen is unknown. MiXCR, run by TCRdb on the reads, gives a single entry per CDR3 protein. The sample has some 920,000 distinct CDR3 sequences, approximately 31% seen once. The chain is built from TRBV6-2 or TRBV6-3 and TRBJ2-5, with 8 bases matching TRBD1. This sequence originates from a human donor in good health (CMV status not recorded). Some clones in this sample may be carry-over from other donors' samples. Sample: cultured CD8+ T cells from PBMCs, taken from culture after CMV antigen stimulation. CDR3 loop: CASTRTGGQETQYF. Written as DNA, the CDR3 is TGTGCCAGCACTAGAACAGGGGGCCAAGAGACCCAGTACTTC.